The clone carrying this T cell receptor (beta chain) was detected a few times. Its antigen is unidentified. The sample belongs to a study of beta chain features in type 1 diabetes. The isolated RNA, all of it, was reverse transcribed, so expressed TCRB transcripts were what got sequenced. Libraries were prepared by immunoSEQ multiplex PCR; TCRdb keeps only in-frame clonotypes and omits some of them. The sample records roughly 730,000 clones, about an eighth being singletons. Study results and caveats: TCRB CDR3s were moderately but significantly shorter in Type 1 diabetes patients in all four CD4+ subsets.

Trimming removed 2 bases at V and 8 bases at J, with 15 bases between. The length of the CDR3 is 13 residues. Germline CDR1 is GTSNPN and CDR2 is SVGIG (reference sequence). Sample: naive CD4+ T cells from blood. The TCR sequence derives from a man aged 18 to 30 with type 1 diabetes. The V gene is TRBV30, the J gene TRBJ1-2, with D perhaps TRBD1 (6 bases). The CDR3 region has the DNA TGTGCCTGGAGTCCCGGGGGGCCCGGGGGCTACACCTTC. Translation gives CAWSPGGPGGYTF.